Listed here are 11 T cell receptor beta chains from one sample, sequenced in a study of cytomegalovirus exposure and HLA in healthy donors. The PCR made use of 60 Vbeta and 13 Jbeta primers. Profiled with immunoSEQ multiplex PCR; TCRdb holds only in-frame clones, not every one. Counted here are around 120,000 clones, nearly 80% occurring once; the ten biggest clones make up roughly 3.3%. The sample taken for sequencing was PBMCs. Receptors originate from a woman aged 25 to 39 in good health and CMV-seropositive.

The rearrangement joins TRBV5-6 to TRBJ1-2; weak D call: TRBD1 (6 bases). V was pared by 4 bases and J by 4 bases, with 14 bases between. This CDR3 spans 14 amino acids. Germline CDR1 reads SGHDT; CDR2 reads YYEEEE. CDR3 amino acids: CASSTKGDSYGYTF. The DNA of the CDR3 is TGTGCCAGCAGCACTAAGGGGGATAGCTATGGCTACACCTTC.

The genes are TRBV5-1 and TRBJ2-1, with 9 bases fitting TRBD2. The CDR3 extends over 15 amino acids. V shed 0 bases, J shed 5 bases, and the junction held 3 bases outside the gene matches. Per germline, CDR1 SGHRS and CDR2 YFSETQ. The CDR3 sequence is CASSLGRGGNNEQFF. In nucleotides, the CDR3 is TGCGCCAGCAGCTTGGGGCGGGGGGGAAACAATGAGCAGTTCTTC.

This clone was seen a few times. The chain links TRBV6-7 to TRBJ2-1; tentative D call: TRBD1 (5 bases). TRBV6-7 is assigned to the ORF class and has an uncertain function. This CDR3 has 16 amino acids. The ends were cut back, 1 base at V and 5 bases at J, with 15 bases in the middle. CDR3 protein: CASSYWGDSVDNEQFF. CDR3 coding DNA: TGTGCCAGCAGTTACTGGGGCGACAGCGTGGACAATGAGCAGTTCTTC.

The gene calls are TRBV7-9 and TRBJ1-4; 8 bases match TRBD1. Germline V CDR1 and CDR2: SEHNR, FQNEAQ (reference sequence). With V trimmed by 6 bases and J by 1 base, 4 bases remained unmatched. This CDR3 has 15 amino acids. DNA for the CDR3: TGTGCCAGCAGTCCCGGGACAGGAACTAATGAAAAACTGTTTTTT. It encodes CASSPGTGTNEKLFF.

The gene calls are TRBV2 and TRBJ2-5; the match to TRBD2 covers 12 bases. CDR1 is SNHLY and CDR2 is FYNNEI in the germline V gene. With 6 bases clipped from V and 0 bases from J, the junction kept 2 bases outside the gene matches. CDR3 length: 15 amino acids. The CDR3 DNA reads TGTGCCAGCAGAACTAGCGGGGGGTACCAAGAGACCCAGTACTTC. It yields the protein CASRTSGGYQETQYF. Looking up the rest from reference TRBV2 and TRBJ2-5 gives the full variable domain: EPEVTQTPSHQVTQMGQEVILRCVPISNHLYFYWYRQILGQKVEFLVSFYNNEISEKSEIFDDQFSVERPDGSNFTLKIRSTKLEDSAMYFCASRTSGGYQETQYFGPGTRLLVL.

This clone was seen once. This CDR3 is CASSPPGDEKLFF. The CDR3 DNA follows: TGTGCCAGCAGTCCTCCGGGGGATGAAAAACTGTTTTTT. V usage is TRBV28 and J usage is TRBJ1-4; weak D call: TRBD1 (5 bases). The germline V and J ends were trimmed by 5 bases and 6 bases, with 10 bases remaining between them. Germline values: CDR1 MDHEN, CDR2 SYDVKM. The CDR3 has 13 residues.

The CDR3 sequence is CASSPGIAGVYNEQFF. The CDR3, as DNA: TGCGCCAGCAGCCCAGGGATAGCGGGGGTATACAATGAGCAGTTCTTC. The V gene is TRBV5-1, the J gene TRBJ2-1; 9 nucleotides line up with TRBD2. Germline V gives CDR1 SGHRS, CDR2 YFSETQ. The CDR3 extends over 16 amino acids. V lost 4 bases to trimming and J lost 4 bases; unmatched junction nucleotides: 9.

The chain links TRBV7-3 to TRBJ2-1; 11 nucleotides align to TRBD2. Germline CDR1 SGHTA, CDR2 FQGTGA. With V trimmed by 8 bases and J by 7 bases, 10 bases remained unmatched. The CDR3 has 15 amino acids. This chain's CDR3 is CASSSLAGGRNEQFF. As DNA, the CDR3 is TGTGCCAGCTCCTCATTAGCGGGGGGGAGGAATGAGCAGTTCTTC.

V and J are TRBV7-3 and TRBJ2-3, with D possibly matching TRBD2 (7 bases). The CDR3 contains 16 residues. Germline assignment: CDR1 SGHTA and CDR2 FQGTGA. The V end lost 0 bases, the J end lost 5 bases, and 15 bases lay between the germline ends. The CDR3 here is CASSLTSGGRGDTQYF. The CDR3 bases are TGTGCCAGCAGCTTAACATCGGGGGGCAGGGGAGATACGCAGTATTTT.

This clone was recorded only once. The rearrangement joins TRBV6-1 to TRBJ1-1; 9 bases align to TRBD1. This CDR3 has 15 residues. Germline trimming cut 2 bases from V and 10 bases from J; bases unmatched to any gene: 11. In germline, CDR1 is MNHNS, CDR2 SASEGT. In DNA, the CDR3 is TGTGCCAGCAGTGAACTGACCCGGACGACAGGGGGAGCTTTCTTT. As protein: CASSELTRTTGGAFF.

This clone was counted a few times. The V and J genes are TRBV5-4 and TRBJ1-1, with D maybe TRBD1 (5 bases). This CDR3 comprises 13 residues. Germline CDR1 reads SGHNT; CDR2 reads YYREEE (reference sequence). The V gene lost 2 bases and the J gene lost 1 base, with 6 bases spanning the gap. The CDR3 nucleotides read TGTGCCAGCAGCTTTACAGGGAACACTGAAGCTTTCTTT. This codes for CASSFTGNTEAFF.